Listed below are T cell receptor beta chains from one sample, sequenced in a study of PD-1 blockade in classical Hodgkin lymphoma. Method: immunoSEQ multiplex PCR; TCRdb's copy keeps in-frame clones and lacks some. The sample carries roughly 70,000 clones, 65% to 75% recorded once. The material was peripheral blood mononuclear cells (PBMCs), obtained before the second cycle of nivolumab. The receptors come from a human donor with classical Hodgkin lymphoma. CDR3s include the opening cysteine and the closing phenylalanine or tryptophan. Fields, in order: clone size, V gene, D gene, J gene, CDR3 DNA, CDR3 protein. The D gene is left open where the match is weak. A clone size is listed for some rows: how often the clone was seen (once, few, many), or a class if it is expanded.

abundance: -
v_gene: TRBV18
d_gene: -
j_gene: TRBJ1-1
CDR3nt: TGTGCCAGCTCACCGCTGCGGACGGAGAACACTGAAGCTTTCTTT
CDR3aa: CASSPLRTENTEAFF

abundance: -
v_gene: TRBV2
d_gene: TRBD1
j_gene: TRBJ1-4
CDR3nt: TGTGCCAGCAGGGTTGGCCTGGGACAGCTTAATGAAAAACTGTTTTTT
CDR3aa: CASRVGLGQLNEKLFF

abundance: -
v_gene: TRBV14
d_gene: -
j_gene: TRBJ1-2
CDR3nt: TGTGCCAGCAGCCAAGGGGACGGTTGGGGCTATGGCTACACCTTC
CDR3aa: CASSQGDGWGYGYTF

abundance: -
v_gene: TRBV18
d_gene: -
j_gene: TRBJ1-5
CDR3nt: TGTGCCAGCTCACCAAGCCCCGAGGGTCAGCCCCAGCATTTT
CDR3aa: CASSPSPEGQPQHF

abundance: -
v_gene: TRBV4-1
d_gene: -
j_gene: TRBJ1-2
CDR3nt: TGCGCCAGCAGCCAAACGGTATCCAACTATGGCTACACCTTC
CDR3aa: CASSQTVSNYGYTF

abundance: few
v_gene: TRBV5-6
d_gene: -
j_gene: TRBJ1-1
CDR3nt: TGTGCCAGCAGCTCCTGGGGCAGAGTGAACACTGAAGCTTTCTTT
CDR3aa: CASSSWGRVNTEAFF

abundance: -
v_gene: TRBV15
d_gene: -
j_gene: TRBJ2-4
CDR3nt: TGTGCCACCAGCAGAGATTTCGGCAGTGAAGCCAAAAACATTCAGTACTTC
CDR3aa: CATSRDFGSEAKNIQYF

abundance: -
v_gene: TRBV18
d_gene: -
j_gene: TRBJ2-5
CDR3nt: TGTGCCAGCTCACCACCCGGGGGTAAACAAGAGACCCAGTACTTC
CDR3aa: CASSPPGGKQETQYF

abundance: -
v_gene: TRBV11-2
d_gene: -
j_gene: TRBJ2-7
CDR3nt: TGTGCCAGCAGCTTAGATCGACTAAACTACGAGCAGTACTTC
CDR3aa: CASSLDRLNYEQYF

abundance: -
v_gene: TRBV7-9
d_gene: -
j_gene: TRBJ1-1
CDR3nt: TGTGCCAGCAGCTCCTCCAAACAGGGAGGGCTGACTGAAGCTTTCTTT
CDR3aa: CASSSSKQGGLTEAFF